This T cell receptor beta chain is from a study of beta chain features in type 1 diabetes. The wider study: Cell yields, age and gender were similar between patients and healthy donors. Study-wide points: Possible PCR preference for shorter templates applied equally to patients and controls. All four CD4+ subsets from Type 1 diabetes patients carried moderately but significantly shorter TCRB CDR3s.

Expressed TCRB transcripts were sequenced because the entire RNA isolate underwent reverse transcription. Libraries were prepared by immunoSEQ multiplex PCR; TCRdb keeps only in-frame clonotypes and omits some of them. The data hold some 200,000 clones, with around 16% observed a single time. For this clone: The antigen is unknown.

Trimming took 5 bases from V and 6 from J, leaving 7 bases between them. The CDR3 is 11 residues long. The germline CDR1 and CDR2 sequences are SQVTM and ANQGSEA. The sample consisted of naive CD4+ T cells from blood. This TCR was sampled from a man in his thirties or forties with type 1 diabetes. The V gene is TRBV29-1, the J gene TRBJ2-2; maybe TRBD2 (6 bases). The DNA of the CDR3 is TGCAGCGTTAGACTAGCCGGGGAGCTGTTTTTT. Protein: CSVRLAGELFF.